Each of the 15 T cell receptor beta chains below was sequenced from the same sample in a study of molecular identifiers for immune sequencing clone quantification (dated by TCRdb to between 2018 and 2020). Receptor libraries were prepared by PCR. Data came from a NextSeq 500. In-frame beta chains were kept once TCRdb had trimmed the public reads at Q25 with fastp and called clones with MiXCR. Identical CDR3 protein sequences are pooled into one entry, listed with their most common genes and DNA. Present in this sample are some 580,000 distinct CDR3 sequences, roughly 25% of which were seen just once. The biggest ten clones account for 0.75% to 0.8% of the sample. Sequencing was carried out using naive CD8+ T cells from blood, with Jurkat cell RNA spiked in. What the cell subset or site label conveys for this sample: FACS-sorted CD8+CD4-CCR7+CD45RA+ naive T cells. These receptors all come from a human donor in good health. Some libraries in this study had Jurkat cell RNA spiked in.

The chain links TRBV6-1 to TRBJ2-7; 7 bases are a match to TRBD1. From germline, CDR1 is MNHNS and CDR2 SASEGT. This CDR3 comprises 14 residues. Losses at the gene ends were 5 bases for V and 5 bases for J; bases not matched to a gene: 9. The CDR3 region has the DNA TGTGCCAGCAGTCCAGGGGGAAGTAGTGACGAGCAGTACTTC. This encodes CASSPGGSSDEQYF.

This clonotype was counted only a few times. This chain connects TRBV19 to TRBJ2-7; possible D gene TRBD2, 5 bases. V dropped 6 bases and J dropped 5 bases, with 11 bases sitting between them. The length of the CDR3 is 12 residues. Germline loops: CDR1 LNHDA, CDR2 SQIVND (reference sequence). The CDR3 reads CASRGERDEQYF. DNA of the CDR3: TGTGCCAGTAGGGGAGAGAGGGACGAGCAGTACTTC. Complete variable domain (other parts from reference TRBV19 and TRBJ2-7): DGGITQSPKYLFRKEGQNVTLSCEQNLNHDAMYWYRQDPGQGLRLIYYSQIVNDFQKGDIAEGYSVSREKKESFPLTVTSAQKNPTAFYLCASRGERDEQYFGPGTRLTVT.

This clonotype was found many times. The chain combines TRBV7-9 with TRBJ2-7; D is possibly TRBD2 (5 bases). Trimming shortened V by 4 bases and J by 5 bases, and 15 bases separated the two germline ends. Germline lookup yields CDR1 SEHNR and CDR2 FQNEAQ (reference sequence). The CDR3 is 14 amino acids. The DNA for the CDR3 is TGTGCCAGCAGCTCAAGCGGTGTGGTACACGAGCAGTACTTC. This translates into CASSSSGVVHEQYF. The variable domain in full, with the rest retrieved from reference TRBV7-9 and TRBJ2-7, is DTGVSQNPRHKITKRGQNVTFRCDPISEHNRLYWYRQTLGQGPEFLTYFQNEAQLEKSRLLSDRFSAERPKGSFSTLEIQRTEQGDSAMYLCASSSSGVVHEQYFGPGTRLTVT.

In its sample, this clonotype was seen many times. The chain is built from TRBV4-2 and TRBJ2-1, with no clear D. CDR3 length equals 19 residues. CDR1 and CDR2 (germline): LGHNA, YNFKEQ. V dropped 0 bases and J dropped 0 bases, with 18 bases sitting between them. CDR3 DNA: TGTGCCAGCAGCCAAGAGATCCCACCGGCCGTGAGCTCCTACAATGAGCAGTTCTTC. Translation gives CASSQEIPPAVSSYNEQFF.

This clonotype came up many times. The rearrangement joins TRBV19 to TRBJ2-3; tentative D call: TRBD2 (5 bases). V lost 3 bases and J 6 bases, leaving 19 bases between the germline ends. This CDR3 spans 16 amino acids. From germline, CDR1 is LNHDA and CDR2 SQIVND (reference sequence). DNA of the CDR3: TGTGCCAGTAGTATCTTGCCGGGATTTAGTTTGGATACGCAGTATTTT. This sequence encodes CASSILPGFSLDTQYF.

In the case of this clonotype: One base away lies a much larger clone, so this may be a sequencing read error. V and J are TRBV6-6 and TRBJ2-7; D possibly corresponds to TRBD2 (6 bases). The germline gives CDR1 MNHNY, CDR2 SVGAGI (reference sequence). V was trimmed by 8 bases and J by 9 bases, leaving 11 bases between them. There are 10 residues in the CDR3. The CDR3 is CASQGSGQYF. Here the CDR3 DNA reads TGTGCCAGCCAGGGTAGCGGGCAGTACTTC.

The rearrangement links TRBV11-3 to TRBJ2-1; 8 positions match TRBD2. Germline V CDR1 and CDR2: SGHNT, YENEEA. The ends lost 0 bases at V and 2 bases at J; junction bases unmatched: 3. This CDR3 is 16 amino acids long. As DNA, the CDR3 is TGTGCCAGCAGCTTAGAGGTAGCGGGGCCCTACAATGAGCAGTTCTTC. This sequence encodes CASSLEVAGPYNEQFF.

Comments on this clonotype: This CDR3 fails to terminate in the conserved phenylalanine or tryptophan, so it likely reflects a read error. The chain combines TRBV13 with TRBJ1-2; the match to TRBD1 covers 11 bases. Trimming took 1 base from V and 10 from J; bases not matched to a gene: 5. Germline CDR1 reads PRHDT; CDR2 reads FYEKMQ (reference sequence). The CDR3 consists of 14 residues. The CDR3 protein is CASSLEDRGQSYTY. The CDR3 region has the DNA TGTGCCAGCAGCTTAGAGGACAGGGGGCAATCCTACACCTAC.

Many counts were recorded for this clonotype. The chain joins TRBV5-4 to TRBJ1-4; no definite D call. The V gene lost 2 bases and the J gene lost 3 bases, with 11 bases spanning the gap. Germline CDR1 and CDR2: SGHNT and YYREEE (reference sequence). There are 15 residues in the CDR3. CDR3 in amino acids: CASSFMGVANEKLFF. The CDR3 nucleotides are TGTGCCAGCAGCTTTATGGGTGTCGCTAATGAAAAACTGTTTTTT.

In this sample, this clonotype turned up many times. This rearrangement joins TRBV5-6 to TRBJ2-7, with D maybe TRBD1 (6 bases). Germline V gene lookup returns CDR1 SGHDT and CDR2 YYEEEE. Trimming shortened V by 6 bases and J by 0 bases, and 10 bases separated the two germline ends. The CDR3 is 13 amino acids. As DNA, the CDR3 is TGTGCCAGCATCAAAGGGGGCTCCTACGAGCAGTACTTC. This sequence encodes CASIKGGSYEQYF.

The sample holds many counts of this clonotype. The V call is TRBV28, the J call TRBJ2-7; no clear D. Germline V gives CDR1 MDHEN, CDR2 SYDVKM. The CDR3 runs to 12 residues. V dropped 2 bases and J dropped 5 bases, with 7 bases sitting between them. The CDR3 DNA is TGTGCCAGCAGTTTAGGGTTGGACGAGCAGTACTTC. Amino acid sequence: CASSLGLDEQYF.

This clonotype was seen repeatedly, ten times or more. The rearrangement joins TRBV7-9 to TRBJ2-4; D possibly uses TRBD1 or TRBD2 (5 bases each). V was cut by 5 bases and J by 1 base, with 21 bases left in between. From germline, CDR1 is SEHNR and CDR2 FQNEAQ (reference sequence). The CDR3 is 18 residues long. The DNA for the CDR3 is TGTGCCAGCAGCGAGTACCCCGGGACGAATATTGCCAAAAACATTCAGTACTTC. Translation: CASSEYPGTNIAKNIQYF.

This chain connects TRBV12-3 or TRBV12-4 to TRBJ1-4; maybe TRBD1 (5 bases). CDR3 length: 17 residues. V was cut by 0 bases and J by 4 bases, with 15 bases left in between. The CDR3 DNA is TGTGCCAGCAGTTTAGCGCCCTCGGGGCCCATTAATGAAAAACTGTTTTTT. Protein: CASSLAPSGPINEKLFF.

This clonotype was detected a few times. This chain connects TRBV5-1 to TRBJ2-1; 7 bases are shared with TRBD1. After removal of 2 bases from V and 8 bases from J, the junction contained 4 bases not matched to a gene. Germline lookup yields CDR1 SGHRS and CDR2 YFSETQ. The CDR3 totals 13 residues. The CDR3 nucleotides are TGCGCCAGCAGCTTAACAGGGGCCCATGAGCAGTTCTTC. The encoded protein is CASSLTGAHEQFF.

There are many counts of this clonotype. The chain combines TRBV4-1 with TRBJ2-7; D not resolved. Per the germline V gene, CDR1 is MGHRA and CDR2 is YSYEKL. The length of the CDR3 is 15 residues. V dropped 0 bases and J dropped 3 bases, with 12 bases sitting between them. As DNA, the CDR3 is TGCGCCAGCAGCCAAGATTTCGGCCGTGACTACGAGCAGTACTTC. Amino acids: CASSQDFGRDYEQYF.